The entry that follows covers one TCR beta chain sequence. TCRdb keeps only in-frame clones here, not all; method: immunoSEQ multiplex PCR. Here the sample spans roughly 200,000 clones, 85% being singletons. This record comes from a study of blood T cell repertoires in COVID-19. Whole-study context: T cells, B-cell-depleted T cells, or PBMCs supplied cDNA or gDNA.

In germline, CDR1 is LNHDA, CDR2 SQIVND (reference sequence). The V gene end was trimmed by 7 bases and the J gene end by 5 bases; junction bases not matched to a gene: 9. The CDR3 is 14 amino acids. This chain connects TRBV19 to TRBJ2-5, with 8 bases lining up with TRBD2. The sequence came from a woman older than 75 with acute or convalescent COVID-19. The sequencing input was peripheral blood. The CDR3 bases are TGTGCCAGTAAAACTTTAGCGGGACCGGAGACCCAGTACTTC. Translated: CASKTLAGPETQYF.